The clone carrying this T cell receptor (beta chain) was detected ten times or more. Its specificity is unknown. RNA transcripts served as template for amplifying TCR beta CDR3 sequences. The authors performed first-round RT-PCR with HTBI primers and then a second-round multiplex PCR. One entry per CDR3 protein results from TCRdb running MiXCR on the multiplex PCR reads. The sample holds approximately 210,000 distinct CDR3 sequences, 25% to 35% seen once. The sample belongs to a study of Graves' ophthalmopathy and Graves' hyperthyroidism. Study summary: Upon initial diagnosis and before any treatment, peripheral blood was collected.

As the starting material, approximately 10 ml of fresh peripheral blood yielded the PBMCs. Notes on the study in general: Most thyroid clonotypes with frequency above 0.001 were detected in blood too.

This CDR3 spans 14 amino acids. Germline V gives CDR1 MDHEN, CDR2 SYDVKM. With 6 bases clipped from V and 7 bases from J, the junction kept 10 bases outside the gene matches. What was sequenced was peripheral blood. The receptor's source is a man in his forties or fifties with Graves' ophthalmopathy. The V call is TRBV28, the J call TRBJ2-7; TRBD2 aligns across 9 bases. The DNA for the CDR3 is TGTGCCAGCAGCGACGCGGGAGGGCCGGGGGAGCAGTACTTC. Its translation is CASSDAGGPGEQYF.